A selection of T cell receptor beta chains follows, all from one sample in a study of T cell changes during pregnancy in multiple sclerosis. The data were produced by immunoSEQ multiplex PCR, yet TCRdb's version contains in-frame clones alone and is incomplete. The sample consists of tens of thousands of clones, 90% of them appearing once. This sample comprised CD4+ T cells from peripheral blood mononuclear cells, obtained in the first trimester of pregnancy. The receptors shown here come from a female donor in good health, enrolled as a control in a pregnancy study. Both conserved end residues are part of each CDR3. The order of the fields is CDR3 protein, CDR3 DNA, clone size, J gene, V gene, CDR3 length, D gene. The D gene is left open where the match is weak. Clone size is shown for a subset of rows, as once, few, many or a class of expanded clone.

CDR3 protein: CATSRYRTGANEKLFF
CDR3 DNA: TGTGCCACCAGCAGATACCGGACAGGAGCGAATGAAAAACTGTTTTTT
clone size: -
J gene: TRBJ1-4
V gene: TRBV15
CDR3 length: 16
D gene: TRBD1

CDR3 protein: CASSYSTAGFGYTF
CDR3 DNA: TGTGCCAGCAGTTACTCGACAGCAGGTTTCGGCTACACCTTC
clone size: -
J gene: TRBJ1-2
V gene: TRBV6-5
CDR3 length: 14
D gene: -

CDR3 protein: CASSYRQGAGTGELFF
CDR3 DNA: TGTGCCAGCAGCTATCGTCAGGGGGCGGGCACCGGGGAGCTGTTTTTT
clone size: -
J gene: TRBJ2-2
V gene: TRBV7-2
CDR3 length: 16
D gene: TRBD1

CDR3 protein: CASSSQGGGGNYGYTF
CDR3 DNA: TGCGCCAGCAGCTCTCAAGGAGGGGGGGGTAACTATGGCTACACCTTC
clone size: -
J gene: TRBJ1-2
V gene: TRBV5-1
CDR3 length: 16
D gene: -

CDR3 protein: CASRPFIVGGQYF
CDR3 DNA: TGTGCCAGCAGACCATTTATCGTGGGGGGGCAGTACTTC
clone size: -
J gene: TRBJ2-7
V gene: TRBV27
CDR3 length: 13
D gene: -

CDR3 protein: CASFRVEGSPLHF
CDR3 DNA: TGTGCCAGTTTCCGGGTCGAAGGTTCACCCCTCCACTTT
clone size: once
J gene: TRBJ1-6
V gene: TRBV6-5
CDR3 length: 13
D gene: -

CDR3 protein: CASSPPSRDTQYF
CDR3 DNA: TGTGCCAGCTCACCACCGTCGAGAGATACGCAGTATTTT
clone size: -
J gene: TRBJ2-3
V gene: TRBV18
CDR3 length: 13
D gene: -

CDR3 protein: CASSLGTGFNEKLFF
CDR3 DNA: TGCGCCAGCAGCTTGGGGACGGGGTTTAATGAAAAACTGTTTTTT
clone size: -
J gene: TRBJ1-4
V gene: TRBV5-1
CDR3 length: 15
D gene: -

CDR3 protein: CASSRGQKAFF
CDR3 DNA: TGTGCCAGCAGCCGGGGACAGAAAGCTTTCTTT
clone size: -
J gene: TRBJ1-1
V gene: TRBV28
CDR3 length: 11
D gene: TRBD1

CDR3 protein: CASSESGRESEKLFF
CDR3 DNA: TGCGCCAGCAGTGAGTCGGGCAGGGAAAGCGAAAAACTGTTTTTT
clone size: -
J gene: TRBJ1-4
V gene: TRBV10-2
CDR3 length: 15
D gene: -

CDR3 protein: CASSTGLAGGPVLYTGELFF
CDR3 DNA: TGTGCCAGCAGCACCGGACTAGCGGGGGGCCCCGTCCTTTACACCGGGGAGCTGTTTTTT
clone size: -
J gene: TRBJ2-2
V gene: TRBV5-5
CDR3 length: 20
D gene: TRBD2

CDR3 protein: CASSPDRLAKNIQYF
CDR3 DNA: TGTGCCAGCTCACCAGATCGACTAGCCAAAAACATTCAGTACTTC
clone size: -
J gene: TRBJ2-4
V gene: TRBV18
CDR3 length: 15
D gene: -

CDR3 protein: CASSDSSYEQYF
CDR3 DNA: TGTGCCAGCAGCGACAGTTCCTACGAGCAGTACTTC
clone size: once
J gene: TRBJ2-7
V gene: TRBV5-6
CDR3 length: 12
D gene: -

CDR3 protein: CASSRILGANYVYTF
CDR3 DNA: TGCGCCAGCAGCCGGATTTTGGGGGCTAACTATGTCTACACCTTC
clone size: -
J gene: TRBJ1-2
V gene: TRBV4-3
CDR3 length: 15
D gene: -

CDR3 protein: CASSFDSKTGELFF
CDR3 DNA: TGTGCCAGCAGCTTTGACTCAAAAACCGGGGAGCTGTTTTTT
clone size: once
J gene: TRBJ2-2
V gene: TRBV11-3
CDR3 length: 14
D gene: -

CDR3 protein: CASTGQQSNTEAFF
CDR3 DNA: TGTGCCAGCACCGGACAGCAATCGAACACTGAAGCTTTCTTT
clone size: -
J gene: TRBJ1-1
V gene: TRBV5-4
CDR3 length: 14
D gene: -

CDR3 protein: CASSPRGGARDTQYF
CDR3 DNA: TGTGCCAGCAGCCCCCGCGGGGGGGCTAGAGATACGCAGTATTTT
clone size: -
J gene: TRBJ2-3
V gene: TRBV7-6
CDR3 length: 15
D gene: TRBD2

CDR3 protein: CASRGGDSKSGANVLTF
CDR3 DNA: TGTGCCAGCAGGGGTGGGGACAGCAAGTCTGGGGCCAACGTCCTGACTTTC
clone size: -
J gene: TRBJ2-6
V gene: TRBV2
CDR3 length: 17
D gene: TRBD1

CDR3 protein: CASSPGGARGNTIYF
CDR3 DNA: TGCGCCAGCAGCCCGGGGGGGGCAAGGGGAAACACCATATATTTT
clone size: -
J gene: TRBJ1-3
V gene: TRBV4-1
CDR3 length: 15
D gene: -

CDR3 protein: CASRVPGRSYNEQFF
CDR3 DNA: TGTGCCAGTAGGGTCCCAGGTCGCTCCTACAATGAGCAGTTCTTC
clone size: -
J gene: TRBJ2-1
V gene: TRBV19
CDR3 length: 15
D gene: -

CDR3 protein: CASCQGAGNYGYTF
CDR3 DNA: TGTGCCAGCTGCCAGGGGGCCGGGAACTATGGCTACACCTTC
clone size: -
J gene: TRBJ1-2
V gene: TRBV19
CDR3 length: 14
D gene: TRBD1

CDR3 protein: CASSPTTGPVDYGYTF
CDR3 DNA: TGTGCCAGCAGCCCGACTACAGGGCCCGTAGACTATGGCTACACCTTC
clone size: -
J gene: TRBJ1-2
V gene: TRBV4-2
CDR3 length: 16
D gene: -

CDR3 protein: CASRGTGWQPQHF
CDR3 DNA: TGTGCCAGTAGAGGGACAGGGTGGCAGCCCCAGCATTTT
clone size: -
J gene: TRBJ1-5
V gene: TRBV19
CDR3 length: 13
D gene: TRBD1

CDR3 protein: CASRDLMRGSYNSPLHF
CDR3 DNA: TGCGCCAGCAGGGACCTCATGCGGGGGTCCTATAATTCACCCCTCCACTTT
clone size: -
J gene: TRBJ1-6
V gene: TRBV5-1
CDR3 length: 17
D gene: -

CDR3 protein: CASSPFGGTYEQYF
CDR3 DNA: TGTGCCAGCAGCCCCTTCGGGGGTACCTACGAGCAGTACTTC
clone size: -
J gene: TRBJ2-7
V gene: TRBV7-2
CDR3 length: 14
D gene: -

CDR3 protein: CASTQQGAYGYTF
CDR3 DNA: TGCGCCAGCACACAACAGGGGGCCTATGGCTACACCTTC
clone size: -
J gene: TRBJ1-2
V gene: TRBV5-1
CDR3 length: 13
D gene: TRBD1

CDR3 protein: CASSYSNQAGTSTFF
CDR3 DNA: TGTGCCAGCAGTTACTCGAATCAGGCTGGGACTAGCACGTTCTTC
clone size: -
J gene: TRBJ2-1
V gene: TRBV6-6
CDR3 length: 15
D gene: TRBD2

CDR3 protein: CASSQDSFYGYTF
CDR3 DNA: TGCGCCAGCAGCCAAGATAGTTTCTATGGCTACACCTTC
clone size: -
J gene: TRBJ1-2
V gene: TRBV4-3
CDR3 length: 13
D gene: -

CDR3 protein: CASSPPQGNYGYTF
CDR3 DNA: TGTGCCAGCTCACCACCGCAGGGAAACTATGGCTACACCTTC
clone size: -
J gene: TRBJ1-2
V gene: TRBV18
CDR3 length: 14
D gene: -

CDR3 protein: CASSLEVAGAADTQYF
CDR3 DNA: TGTGCCAGCAGCTTGGAGGTAGCGGGGGCAGCAGATACGCAGTATTTT
clone size: -
J gene: TRBJ2-3
V gene: TRBV5-4
CDR3 length: 16
D gene: TRBD2

CDR3 protein: CSVENEGADTEAFF
CDR3 DNA: TGCAGCGTTGAGAACGAGGGGGCGGACACTGAAGCTTTCTTT
clone size: few
J gene: TRBJ1-1
V gene: TRBV29-1
CDR3 length: 14
D gene: TRBD1

CDR3 protein: CASSPDRGPPQPQHF
CDR3 DNA: TGTGCTAGCAGCCCCGACAGGGGGCCGCCCCAGCCCCAGCATTTT
clone size: -
J gene: TRBJ1-5
V gene: TRBV7-7
CDR3 length: 15
D gene: TRBD1

CDR3 protein: CASSLFGPSSPLHF
CDR3 DNA: TGTGCCAGCAGCTTATTTGGGCCGTCCTCACCCCTCCACTTT
clone size: once
J gene: TRBJ1-6
V gene: TRBV7-2
CDR3 length: 14
D gene: -

CDR3 protein: CASSWGTARTGQYF
CDR3 DNA: TGTGCCAGTAGTTGGGGGACAGCTCGTACCGGGCAGTACTTC
clone size: -
J gene: TRBJ2-7
V gene: TRBV19
CDR3 length: 14
D gene: TRBD1

CDR3 protein: CASSLTLGREAFF
CDR3 DNA: TGTGCCAGCAGCTTAACGCTGGGCAGGGAAGCTTTCTTT
clone size: -
J gene: TRBJ1-1
V gene: TRBV7-3
CDR3 length: 13
D gene: -

CDR3 protein: CASSLTRPAPNYGYTF
CDR3 DNA: TGTGCCAGCAGCTTAACTAGGCCAGCCCCCAACTATGGCTACACCTTC
clone size: -
J gene: TRBJ1-2
V gene: TRBV7-8
CDR3 length: 16
D gene: -

CDR3 protein: CASSLPLAGAYEQYF
CDR3 DNA: TGTGCCAGTAGTCTCCCACTAGCGGGGGCCTACGAGCAGTACTTC
clone size: once
J gene: TRBJ2-7
V gene: TRBV19
CDR3 length: 15
D gene: TRBD2

CDR3 protein: CATSTEPAGNQPQHF
CDR3 DNA: TGTGCCACCAGCACCGAGCCTGCGGGCAATCAGCCCCAGCATTTT
clone size: once
J gene: TRBJ1-5
V gene: TRBV15
CDR3 length: 15
D gene: -

CDR3 protein: CASSGDRDGTGELFF
CDR3 DNA: TGTGCCAGTAGTGGGGACAGGGATGGGACCGGGGAGCTGTTTTTT
clone size: -
J gene: TRBJ2-2
V gene: TRBV19
CDR3 length: 15
D gene: TRBD1

CDR3 protein: CSVGYDPGEKLFF
CDR3 DNA: TGCAGCGTTGGCTACGATCCAGGGGAAAAACTGTTTTTT
clone size: -
J gene: TRBJ1-4
V gene: TRBV29-1
CDR3 length: 13
D gene: -

CDR3 protein: CASSRGQGNTGELFF
CDR3 DNA: TGTGCCAGCTCACGGGGTCAGGGGAACACCGGGGAGCTGTTTTTT
clone size: -
J gene: TRBJ2-2
V gene: TRBV18
CDR3 length: 15
D gene: -

CDR3 protein: CASTFRGTSGELFF
CDR3 DNA: TGTGCCAGCACCTTTCGGGGAACCTCCGGGGAGCTGTTTTTT
clone size: -
J gene: TRBJ2-2
V gene: TRBV7-8
CDR3 length: 14
D gene: -

CDR3 protein: CASSSERGSYNEQFF
CDR3 DNA: TGTGCCAGCAGCTCAGAGCGGGGGTCCTACAATGAGCAGTTCTTC
clone size: -
J gene: TRBJ2-1
V gene: TRBV11-2
CDR3 length: 15
D gene: TRBD2

CDR3 protein: CASSDQGSIEKLFF
CDR3 DNA: TGCGCCAGCAGCGACCAGGGTAGTATCGAAAAACTGTTTTTT
clone size: -
J gene: TRBJ1-4
V gene: TRBV5-1
CDR3 length: 14
D gene: -

CDR3 protein: CASKQVQGTIYF
CDR3 DNA: TGTGCCAGCAAACAGGTCCAGGGTACCATATATTTT
clone size: -
J gene: TRBJ1-3
V gene: TRBV25-1
CDR3 length: 12
D gene: -

CDR3 protein: CASSQPGFHEQFF
CDR3 DNA: TGCGCCAGCAGCCAGCCGGGGTTCCATGAGCAGTTCTTC
clone size: -
J gene: TRBJ2-1
V gene: TRBV4-3
CDR3 length: 13
D gene: -

CDR3 protein: CASSQVAGGPYEQYF
CDR3 DNA: TGCGCCAGCAGCCAAGTAGCGGGGGGGCCCTACGAGCAGTACTTC
clone size: once
J gene: TRBJ2-7
V gene: TRBV4-3
CDR3 length: 15
D gene: TRBD2

CDR3 protein: CSVQGSLAPDGYTF
CDR3 DNA: TGCAGCGTCCAGGGGTCCCTGGCCCCTGATGGCTACACCTTC
clone size: few
J gene: TRBJ1-2
V gene: TRBV29-1
CDR3 length: 14
D gene: -

CDR3 protein: CASSPQGQVDQPQHF
CDR3 DNA: TGTGCCAGCAGTCCACAAGGACAGGTTGATCAGCCCCAGCATTTT
clone size: -
J gene: TRBJ1-5
V gene: TRBV6-5
CDR3 length: 15
D gene: TRBD1

CDR3 protein: CASSPRGSETQYF
CDR3 DNA: TGTGCCAGCAGCCCAAGGGGTAGTGAGACCCAGTACTTC
clone size: once
J gene: TRBJ2-5
V gene: TRBV5-8
CDR3 length: 13
D gene: -

CDR3 protein: CASGVSGTSSFYEQYF
CDR3 DNA: TGTGCTAGTGGTGTCTCCGGGACTAGCAGCTTTTACGAGCAGTACTTC
clone size: -
J gene: TRBJ2-7
V gene: TRBV12-5
CDR3 length: 16
D gene: TRBD2

CDR3 protein: CASSLDFYSGAFF
CDR3 DNA: TGTGCCAGCAGCTTAGACTTTTATTCCGGAGCTTTCTTT
clone size: -
J gene: TRBJ1-1
V gene: TRBV11-2
CDR3 length: 13
D gene: -

CDR3 protein: CASSQATGSNQPQHF
CDR3 DNA: TGTGCCAGCAGCCAAGCGACAGGGTCTAACCAGCCCCAGCATTTT
clone size: -
J gene: TRBJ1-5
V gene: TRBV4-2
CDR3 length: 15
D gene: TRBD1